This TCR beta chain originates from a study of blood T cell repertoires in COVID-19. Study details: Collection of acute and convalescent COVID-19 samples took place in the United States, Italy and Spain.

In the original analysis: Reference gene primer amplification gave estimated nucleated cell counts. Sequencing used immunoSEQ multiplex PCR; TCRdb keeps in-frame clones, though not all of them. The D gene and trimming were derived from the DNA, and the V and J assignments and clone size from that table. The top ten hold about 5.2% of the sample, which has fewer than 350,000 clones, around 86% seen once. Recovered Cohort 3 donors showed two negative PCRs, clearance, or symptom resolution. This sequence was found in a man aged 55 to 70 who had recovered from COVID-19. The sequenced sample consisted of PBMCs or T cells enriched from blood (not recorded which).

The CDR3 DNA reads TGTGCCAGCAGCCAAGATCTACAGGGGGAAGAGACCCAGTACTTC. It encodes CASSQDLQGEETQYF. The V gene is TRBV3-1 (or the pseudogene TRBV3-2), the J gene TRBJ2-5, with 8 bases matching TRBD1. Trimming at V came to 0 bases and at J to 3 bases, leaving 3 bases not matched to a gene. The CDR3 runs to 15 residues. Germline CDR1 is LGHDT and CDR2 is YNNKEL (reference sequence).